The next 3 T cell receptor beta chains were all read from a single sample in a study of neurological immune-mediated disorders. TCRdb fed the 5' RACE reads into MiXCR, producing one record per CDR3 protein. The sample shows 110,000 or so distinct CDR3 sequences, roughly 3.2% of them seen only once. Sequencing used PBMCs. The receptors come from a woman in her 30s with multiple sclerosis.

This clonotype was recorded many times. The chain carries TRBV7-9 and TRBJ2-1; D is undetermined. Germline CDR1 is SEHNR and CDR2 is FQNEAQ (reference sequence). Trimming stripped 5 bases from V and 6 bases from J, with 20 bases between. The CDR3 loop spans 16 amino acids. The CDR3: CASSPPLGLRINEQFF. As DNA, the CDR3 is TGTGCCAGCAGCCCCCCCTTAGGGTTGAGAATCAATGAGCAGTTCTTC. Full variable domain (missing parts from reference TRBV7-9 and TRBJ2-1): DTGVSQNPRHKITKRGQNVTFRCDPISEHNRLYWYRQTLGQGPEFLTYFQNEAQLEKSRLLSDRFSAERPKGSFSTLEIQRTEQGDSAMYLCASSPPLGLRINEQFFGPGTRLTVL.

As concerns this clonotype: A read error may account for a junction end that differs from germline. As DNA, the CDR3 is TGCGCCAGCAGTCCTGGAGGGGCGGGACAGGTCTATTGCTACACCTTC. Translation gives CASSPGGAGQVYCYTF. This chain joins TRBV4-3 and TRBJ1-2, with TRBD1 matching 8 bases. The CDR3 extends over 16 amino acids. Germline V gene data show CDR1 as LGHNA and CDR2 as YSLEER.

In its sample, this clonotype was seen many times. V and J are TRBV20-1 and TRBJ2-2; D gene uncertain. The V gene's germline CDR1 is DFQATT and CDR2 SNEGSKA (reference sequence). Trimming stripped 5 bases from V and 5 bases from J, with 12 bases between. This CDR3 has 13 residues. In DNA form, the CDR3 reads TGCAGTGCTCCCCGGACGGTTACCGGGGAGCTGTTTTTT. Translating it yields CSAPRTVTGELFF.